The rows below give T cell receptor beta chains drawn from one sample of a study of cytomegalovirus exposure and HLA in healthy donors. Produced via immunoSEQ multiplex PCR; TCRdb's table is partial and in-frame only. The sample totals under 90,000 clones. Material: PBMCs. These receptor sequences come from a man in his forties or fifties in good health and CMV-seropositive. CDR3s include the opening cysteine and the closing phenylalanine or tryptophan. A D gene is named only where the DNA matches it firmly.

V gene: TRBV19
D gene: .
CDR3 length: 15
J gene: TRBJ1-6
CDR3 DNA: TGTGCCAGTAGCCGTGCAGGGGCCGATAATTCACCCCTCCACTTT
CDR3 protein: CASSRAGADNSPLHF

V gene: TRBV6-1
D gene: .
CDR3 length: 13
J gene: TRBJ2-5
CDR3 DNA: TGTGCCAGCAGTGTGTTGGGGCTGGTGGCCCAGTACTTC
CDR3 protein: CASSVLGLVAQYF

V gene: TRBV9
D gene: TRBD1
CDR3 length: 15
J gene: TRBJ2-2
CDR3 DNA: TGTGCCAGCAGCGTAGGAACAGGGGGCTCCGGGGAGCTGTTTTTT
CDR3 protein: CASSVGTGGSGELFF

V gene: TRBV23-1
D gene: TRBD1
CDR3 length: 16
J gene: TRBJ2-5
CDR3 DNA: TGCGCCAGCATAAAGACAGGGGTGGTAACCCAAGAGACCCAGTACTTC
CDR3 protein: CASIKTGVVTQETQYF

V gene: TRBV6-5
D gene: TRBD1
CDR3 length: 15
J gene: TRBJ2-3
CDR3 DNA: TGTGCCAGCAGTCCGTTGACAGGGGGAGCAGATACGCAGTATTTT
CDR3 protein: CASSPLTGGADTQYF

V gene: TRBV29-1
D gene: TRBD2
CDR3 length: 15
J gene: TRBJ2-5
CDR3 DNA: TGCAGCGTTGAAGATCTAGCGGGAAAAGGGGAGACCCAGTACTTC
CDR3 protein: CSVEDLAGKGETQYF

V gene: TRBV12-5
D gene: .
CDR3 length: 16
J gene: TRBJ1-5
CDR3 DNA: TGTGCTAGTGGTTTGGTTCCCGGGGTGGGGAATCAGCCCCAGCATTTT
CDR3 protein: CASGLVPGVGNQPQHF

V gene: TRBV28
D gene: .
CDR3 length: 14
J gene: TRBJ1-1
CDR3 DNA: TGTGCCAGCAGTTTATACAGGCTAGGCACTGAAGCTTTCTTT
CDR3 protein: CASSLYRLGTEAFF

V gene: TRBV18
D gene: .
CDR3 length: 17
J gene: TRBJ1-5
CDR3 DNA: TGTGCCAGCTCACTCAACCCGACAGGTAATAGCAATCAGCCCCAGCATTTT
CDR3 protein: CASSLNPTGNSNQPQHF

V gene: TRBV10-3
D gene: .
CDR3 length: 12
J gene: TRBJ1-2
CDR3 DNA: TGTGCCATCAGGGGAGATAACTATGGCTACACCTTC
CDR3 protein: CAIRGDNYGYTF

V gene: TRBV6-1
D gene: .
CDR3 length: 14
J gene: TRBJ1-2
CDR3 DNA: TGTGCCAGCAGTGGGGGAGCAGGGAGGGATGGCTACACCTTC
CDR3 protein: CASSGGAGRDGYTF

V gene: TRBV28
D gene: .
CDR3 length: 15
J gene: TRBJ1-2
CDR3 DNA: TGTGCCAGCAGTGGGGGCGCCCCAAGGGCTCGAGGCTACACCTTC
CDR3 protein: CASSGGAPRARGYTF

V gene: TRBV19
D gene: TRBD2
CDR3 length: 18
J gene: TRBJ2-3
CDR3 DNA: TGTGTCTCCAGTAAGTTGGAGGGTCTAGCGGTTAGCACAGATACGCAGTATTTT
CDR3 protein: CVSSKLEGLAVSTDTQYF

V gene: TRBV4-1
D gene: .
CDR3 length: 14
J gene: TRBJ1-5
CDR3 DNA: TGCGCCAGCAGCCAAGGGTACAGACCGCAGCCCCAGCATTTT
CDR3 protein: CASSQGYRPQPQHF

V gene: TRBV6-5
D gene: .
CDR3 length: 12
J gene: TRBJ1-2
CDR3 DNA: TGTGCCAGCAGTTACCAGGACTCAGGCTACACCTTC
CDR3 protein: CASSYQDSGYTF

V gene: TRBV6-6
D gene: .
CDR3 length: 14
J gene: TRBJ1-1
CDR3 DNA: TGTGCCAGCAGTTACCGGACAGCGAACACTGAAGCTTTCTTT
CDR3 protein: CASSYRTANTEAFF

V gene: TRBV5-1
D gene: .
CDR3 length: 15
J gene: TRBJ2-3
CDR3 DNA: TGCGCCAGCAGCGTGGACACAGACGGCACAGATACGCAGTATTTT
CDR3 protein: CASSVDTDGTDTQYF